This TCR beta chain is drawn from a study of cytomegalovirus exposure and HLA in healthy donors. The donors were in the approximately 130-subject validation cohort, distinct from the roughly 700-subject first cohort. Libraries were prepared by immunoSEQ multiplex PCR; TCRdb keeps only in-frame clonotypes and omits some of them. The table includes roughly 120,000 clones, around 90% detected once. This CDR3 has 15 residues. The germline V gene encodes CDR1 LNHDA and CDR2 SQIVND (reference sequence). The V and J ends lost 2 bases and 0 bases respectively, with 11 bases between them. The count of this clone is one. What it recognizes is unknown. General study findings and limits: The majority of TCR sequences were rare, yet some public TCRs appeared in many donors. The authors enumerated over 150 TCR beta chains as linked to cytomegalovirus.

This clonotype was sampled from a woman between 18 and 29 years old in good health and CMV-seronegative. The sample was PBMCs. The V call is TRBV19, the J call TRBJ2-7, with D perhaps matching TRBD1 (7 bases). The DNA of the CDR3 is TGTGCCAGTAGTATACGTCAGGGGGGCTCCTACGAGCAGTACTTC. Its translation: CASSIRQGGSYEQYF.